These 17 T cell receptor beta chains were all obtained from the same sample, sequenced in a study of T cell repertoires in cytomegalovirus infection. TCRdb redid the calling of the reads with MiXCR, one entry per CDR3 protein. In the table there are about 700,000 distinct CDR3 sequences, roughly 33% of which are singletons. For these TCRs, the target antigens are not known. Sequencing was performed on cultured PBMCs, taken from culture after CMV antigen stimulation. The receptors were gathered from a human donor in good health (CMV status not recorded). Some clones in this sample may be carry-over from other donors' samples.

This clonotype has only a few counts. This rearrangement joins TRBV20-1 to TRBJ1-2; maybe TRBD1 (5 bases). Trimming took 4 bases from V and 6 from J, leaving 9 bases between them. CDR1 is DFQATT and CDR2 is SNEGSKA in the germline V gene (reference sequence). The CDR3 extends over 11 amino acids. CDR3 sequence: CSATREDGYTF. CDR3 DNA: TGCAGTGCTACCAGGGAGGATGGCTACACCTTC.

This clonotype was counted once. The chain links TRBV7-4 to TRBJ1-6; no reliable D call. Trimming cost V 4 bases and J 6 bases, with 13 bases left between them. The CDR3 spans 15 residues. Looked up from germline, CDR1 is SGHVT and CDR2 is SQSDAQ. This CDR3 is CASSSGPGVNSPLHF. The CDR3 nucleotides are TGTGCCAGCAGCTCGGGCCCCGGCGTTAATTCACCCCTCCACTTT. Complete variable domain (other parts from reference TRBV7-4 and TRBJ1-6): GAGVSQSPRYKVAKRGRDVALRCDSISGHVTLYWYRQTLGQGSEVLTYSQSDAQRDKSGRPSGRFSAERPERSVSTLKIQRTEQGDSAVYLCASSSGPGVNSPLHFGNGTRLTVT.

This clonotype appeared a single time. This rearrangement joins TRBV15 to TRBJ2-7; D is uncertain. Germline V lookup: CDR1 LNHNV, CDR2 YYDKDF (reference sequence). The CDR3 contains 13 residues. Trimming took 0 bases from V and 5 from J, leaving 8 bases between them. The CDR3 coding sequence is TGTGCCACCAGCAGAGATTTTCGGAACGAGCAGTACTTC. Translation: CATSRDFRNEQYF.

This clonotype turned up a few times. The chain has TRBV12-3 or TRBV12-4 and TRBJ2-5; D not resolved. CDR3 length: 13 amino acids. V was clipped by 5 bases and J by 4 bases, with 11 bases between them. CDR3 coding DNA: TGTGCCAGCAGTCCCCTCTTCAGAGAGACCCAGTACTTC. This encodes CASSPLFRETQYF.

This chain's CDR3 is CAITQPRDNEKLFF. The CDR3 DNA reads TGTGCCATCACCCAACCGAGGGATAATGAAAAACTGTTTTTT. The chain carries TRBV10-3 and TRBJ1-4; D call uncertain. Trimming stripped 7 bases from V and 4 bases from J, with 13 bases between. This CDR3 is 14 amino acids long. Germline CDR1 ENHRY, CDR2 SYGVKD.

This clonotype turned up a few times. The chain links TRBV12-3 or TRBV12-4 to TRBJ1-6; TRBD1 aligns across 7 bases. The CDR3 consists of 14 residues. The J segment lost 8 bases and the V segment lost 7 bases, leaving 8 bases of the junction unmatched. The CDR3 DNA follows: TGTGCCAGCAAGCTCGACAGGGCCTATTCACCCCTCCACTTT. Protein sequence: CASKLDRAYSPLHF.

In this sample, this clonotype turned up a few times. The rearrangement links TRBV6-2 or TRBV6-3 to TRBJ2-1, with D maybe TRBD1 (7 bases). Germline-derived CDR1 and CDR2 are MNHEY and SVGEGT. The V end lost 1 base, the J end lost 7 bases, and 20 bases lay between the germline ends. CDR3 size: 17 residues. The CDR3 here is CASSYYSSGGYGNEQFF. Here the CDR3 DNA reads TGTGCCAGCAGTTACTATTCATCAGGGGGGTATGGAAATGAGCAGTTCTTC.

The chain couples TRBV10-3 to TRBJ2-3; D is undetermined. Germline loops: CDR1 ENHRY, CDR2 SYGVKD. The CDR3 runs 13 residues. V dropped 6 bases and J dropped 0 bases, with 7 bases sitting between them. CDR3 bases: TGTGCCATCAGGCTAATGAGCACAGATACGCAGTATTTT. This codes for CAIRLMSTDTQYF.

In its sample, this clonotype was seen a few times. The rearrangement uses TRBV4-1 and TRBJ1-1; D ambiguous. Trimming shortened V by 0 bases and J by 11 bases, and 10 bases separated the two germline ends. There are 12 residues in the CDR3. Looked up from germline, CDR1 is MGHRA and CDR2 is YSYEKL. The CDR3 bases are TGCGCCAGCAGCCAAGATGCTACCTGGGCTTTCTTT. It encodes CASSQDATWAFF.

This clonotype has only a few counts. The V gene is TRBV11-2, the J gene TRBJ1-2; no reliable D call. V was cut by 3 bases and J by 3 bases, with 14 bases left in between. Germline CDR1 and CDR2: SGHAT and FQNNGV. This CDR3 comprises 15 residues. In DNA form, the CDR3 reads TGTGCCAGCAGCTTGACCTCCTTTGGTCACTATGGCTACACCTTC. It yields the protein CASSLTSFGHYGYTF.

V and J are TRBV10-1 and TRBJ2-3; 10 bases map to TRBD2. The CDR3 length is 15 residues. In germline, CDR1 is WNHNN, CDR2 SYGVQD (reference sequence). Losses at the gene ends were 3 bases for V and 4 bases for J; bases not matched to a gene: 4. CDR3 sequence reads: CASSETSGIADTQYF. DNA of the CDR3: TGCGCCAGCAGTGAAACTAGCGGGATCGCAGATACGCAGTATTTT.

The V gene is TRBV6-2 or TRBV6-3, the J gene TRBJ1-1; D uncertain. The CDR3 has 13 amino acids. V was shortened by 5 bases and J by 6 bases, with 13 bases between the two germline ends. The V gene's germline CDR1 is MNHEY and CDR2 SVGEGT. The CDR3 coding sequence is TGTGCCAGCAGTGTAAGCCCACAATCTGAAGCTTTCTTT. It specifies CASSVSPQSEAFF.

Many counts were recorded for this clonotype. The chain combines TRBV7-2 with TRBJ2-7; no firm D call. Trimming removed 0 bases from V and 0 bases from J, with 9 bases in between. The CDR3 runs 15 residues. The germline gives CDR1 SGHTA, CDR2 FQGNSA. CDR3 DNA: TGTGCCAGCAGCTTAGCTCCGGCCAACTCCTACGAGCAGTACTTC. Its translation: CASSLAPANSYEQYF.

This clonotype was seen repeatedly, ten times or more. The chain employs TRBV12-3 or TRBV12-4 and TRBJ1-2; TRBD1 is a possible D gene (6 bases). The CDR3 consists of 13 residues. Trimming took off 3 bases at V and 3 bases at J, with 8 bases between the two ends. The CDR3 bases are TGTGCCAGCAGTTTGAGGGGGGACTATGGCTACACCTTC. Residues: CASSLRGDYGYTF.

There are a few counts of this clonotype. The CDR3 nucleotides read TGCGCCAGCAGCCGCGACGGGAGACGAGAAGCTAACTATGGCTACACCTTC. The encoded protein is CASSRDGRREANYGYTF. The rearrangement joins TRBV5-1 to TRBJ1-2; no clear D. V was trimmed by 4 bases and J by 0 bases, leaving 19 bases between them. The CDR3 length is 17 residues. Germline V lookup: CDR1 SGHRS, CDR2 YFSETQ.

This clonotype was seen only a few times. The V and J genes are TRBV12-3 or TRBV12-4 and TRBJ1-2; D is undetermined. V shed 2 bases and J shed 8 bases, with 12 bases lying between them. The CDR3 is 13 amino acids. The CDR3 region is CASSLRAERGYTF. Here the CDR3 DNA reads TGTGCCAGCAGTTTACGGGCAGAACGGGGCTACACCTTC.

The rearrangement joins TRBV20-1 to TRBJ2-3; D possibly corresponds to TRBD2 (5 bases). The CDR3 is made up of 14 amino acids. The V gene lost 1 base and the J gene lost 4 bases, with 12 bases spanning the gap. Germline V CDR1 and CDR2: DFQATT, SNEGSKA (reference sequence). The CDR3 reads CSARVRGLADTQYF. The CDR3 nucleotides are TGCAGTGCTAGAGTAAGAGGGCTTGCAGATACGCAGTATTTT.